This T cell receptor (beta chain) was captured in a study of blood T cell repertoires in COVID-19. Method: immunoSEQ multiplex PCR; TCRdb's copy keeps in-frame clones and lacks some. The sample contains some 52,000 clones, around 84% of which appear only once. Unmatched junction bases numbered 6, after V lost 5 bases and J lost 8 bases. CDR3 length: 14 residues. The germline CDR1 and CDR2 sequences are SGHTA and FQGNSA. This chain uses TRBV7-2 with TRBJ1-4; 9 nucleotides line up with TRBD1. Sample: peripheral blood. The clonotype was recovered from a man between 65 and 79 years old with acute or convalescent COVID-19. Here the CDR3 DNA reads TGTGCCAGCAGCCCGGACAGGGGTGGAGAAAAACTGTTTTTT. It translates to CASSPDRGGEKLFF.